This TCR beta chain was profiled in a study of blood T cells in healthy people across ages. At the level of the study: There was about one barcoded beta molecule captured by template switching per two T cells.

Isolated per sample were at least 6 million PBMCs. The authors extracted at least 5 micrograms of total RNA per sample. Comment on this clonotype: What it recognizes is unknown.

For the second PCR, which ran for about 6 to 12 cycles, a sample-barcoded 5' primer and a J-beta primer mix were used. From the 5' RACE reads, TCRdb called clonotypes with MiXCR, one entry per CDR3 protein. The sample has around 1,500,000 distinct CDR3 sequences; approximately 40% are singletons. The CDR3 has 15 amino acids. The germline V gene has CDR1 DFQATT and CDR2 SNEGSKA (reference sequence). Trimming shortened V by 0 bases and J by 2 bases, and 14 bases separated the two germline ends. Study findings and constraints: It was not possible, with unsorted PBMCs, to conclusively compare naive and antigen-experienced cells.

The chain recombines TRBV20-1 with TRBJ2-7, with D perhaps matching TRBD1 (6 bases). This receptor was obtained from a woman younger than 30 in good health. The sequencing sample was made of blood. The CDR3 protein is CSARDIRGSPYEQYF. CDR3 coding DNA: TGCAGTGCTAGAGACATCAGGGGTTCCCCCTACGAGCAGTACTTC.